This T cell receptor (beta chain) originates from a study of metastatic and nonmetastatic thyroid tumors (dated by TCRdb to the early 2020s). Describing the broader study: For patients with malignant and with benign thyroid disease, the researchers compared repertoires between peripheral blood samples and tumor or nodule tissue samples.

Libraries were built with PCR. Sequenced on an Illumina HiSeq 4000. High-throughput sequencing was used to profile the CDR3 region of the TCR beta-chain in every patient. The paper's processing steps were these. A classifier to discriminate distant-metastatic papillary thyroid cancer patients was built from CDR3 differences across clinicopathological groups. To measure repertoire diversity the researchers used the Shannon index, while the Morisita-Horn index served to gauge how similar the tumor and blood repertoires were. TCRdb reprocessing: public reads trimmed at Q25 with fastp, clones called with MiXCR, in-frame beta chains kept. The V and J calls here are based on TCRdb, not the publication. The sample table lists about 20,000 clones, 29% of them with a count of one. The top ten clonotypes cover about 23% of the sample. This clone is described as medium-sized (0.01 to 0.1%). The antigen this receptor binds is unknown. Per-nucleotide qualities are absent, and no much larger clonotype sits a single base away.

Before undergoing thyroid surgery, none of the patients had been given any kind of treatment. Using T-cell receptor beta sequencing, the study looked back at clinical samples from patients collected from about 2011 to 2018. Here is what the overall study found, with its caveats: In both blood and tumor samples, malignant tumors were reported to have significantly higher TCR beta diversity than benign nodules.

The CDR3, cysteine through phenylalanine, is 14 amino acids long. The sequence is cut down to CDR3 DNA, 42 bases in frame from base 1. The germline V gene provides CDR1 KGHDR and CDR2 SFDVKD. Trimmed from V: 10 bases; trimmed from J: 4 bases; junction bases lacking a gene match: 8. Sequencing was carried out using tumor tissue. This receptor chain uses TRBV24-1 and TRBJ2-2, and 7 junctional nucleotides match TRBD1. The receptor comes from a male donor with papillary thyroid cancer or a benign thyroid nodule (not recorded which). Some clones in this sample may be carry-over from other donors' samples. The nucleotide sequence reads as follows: TGTGCCACAAGCGATGACAGGGCCACCGGGGAGCTGTTTTTT. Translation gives CATSDDRATGELFF.